These 15 T cell receptor beta chains came from one sample sequenced in a study of graft-versus-host responses after intestinal transplantation. The protocol was immunoSEQ multiplex PCR, while the TCRdb copy is restricted to in-frame clones and leaves out a portion. The table includes about 100,000 clones, approximately 90% detected once. The sample was PBMCs, taken approximately 420 days after intestinal transplant. The source of these receptors is a human patient who received an intestinal transplant, so some T cells may come from the graft donor.

The J gene is TRBJ1-1, the V gene TRBV18; tentatively, D is TRBD1 (5 bases). Trimming took off 2 bases at V and 7 bases at J, with 5 bases between the two ends. Germline lookup yields CDR1 KGHSH and CDR2 LQKENI. CDR3 size: 11 residues. The CDR3 region has the DNA TGTGCCAGCTCACCAGGGGGTGAAGCTTTCTTT. Translation gives CASSPGGEAFF. Full variable domain (remainder filled in from reference TRBV18 and TRBJ1-1): NAGVMQNPRHLVRRRGQEARLRCSPMKGHSHVYWYRQLPEEGLKFMVYLQKENIIDESGMPKERFSAEFPKEGPSILRIQQVVRGDSAAYFCASSPGGEAFFGQGTRLTVV.

This chain connects TRBV2 to TRBJ2-5, with 8 bases lining up with TRBD2. Germline values: CDR1 SNHLY, CDR2 FYNNEI. The length of the CDR3 is 13 residues. V was pared by 10 bases and J by 0 bases, with 4 bases of the junction left unmatched. Here the CDR3 reads CAIERGYQETQYF. The CDR3 DNA follows: TGTGCCATCGAGCGGGGGTACCAAGAGACCCAGTACTTC.

V usage is TRBV7-6 and J usage is TRBJ2-3; 8 positions agree with TRBD2. The CDR3 is made up of 14 amino acids. J was trimmed by 4 bases and V by 7 bases; bases with no gene match: 7. Germline values: CDR1 SGHVS, CDR2 FNYEAQ. This CDR3 is CASTLGGAPDTQYF. CDR3 nucleotides: TGTGCCAGCACCCTCGGGGGGGCCCCAGATACGCAGTATTTT.

This rearrangement joins TRBV5-6 to TRBJ2-2; the D gene is possibly TRBD2 (6 bases). The V end lost 1 base, the J end lost 1 base, and 11 bases lay between the germline ends. This CDR3 has 16 residues. Germline V CDR1 and CDR2: SGHDT, YYEEEE. This CDR3 reads CASSLYAGGNTGELFF. The CDR3 nucleotides are TGTGCCAGCAGCTTGTATGCCGGGGGGAACACCGGGGAGCTGTTTTTT.

J is TRBJ1-2 and V is TRBV5-6; weak D call: TRBD1 (5 bases). Germline lookup yields CDR1 SGHDT and CDR2 YYEEEE. The CDR3 consists of 14 residues. The ends were cut back, 6 bases at V and 5 bases at J, with 17 bases in the middle. This CDR3 is CASTIGGVSYGYTF. The DNA of the CDR3 is TGTGCCAGCACCATCGGGGGGGTCTCTTATGGCTACACCTTC.

This chain links TRBV5-1 with TRBJ1-2; possible D gene TRBD1, 5 bases. Trimming took 4 bases from V and 4 from J, leaving 17 bases between them. Germline CDR1 is SGHRS and CDR2 is YFSETQ. The CDR3 spans 15 residues. CDR3: CASSPGPQNPYGYTF. The CDR3 bases are TGCGCCAGCAGCCCAGGGCCCCAGAACCCCTATGGCTACACCTTC.

The genes are TRBV7-3 and TRBJ1-2; 7 bases align to TRBD1. This CDR3 is 14 amino acids long. After removal of 5 bases from V and 5 bases from J, the junction contained 8 bases not matched to a gene. From germline, CDR1 is SGHTA and CDR2 FQGTGA. CDR3 sequence reads: CASSTHRDRYGYTF. The CDR3 nucleotides read TGTGCCAGCAGCACCCACCGGGACAGATATGGCTACACCTTC.

The chain recombines TRBV5-8 with TRBJ1-6, with D possibly being TRBD1 (5 bases). CDR1 and CDR2 from the germline V gene are SGHTS and YDEGEE. Deletions cut 4 bases from V and 8 bases from J, with 10 bases between. This CDR3 region has 13 residues. The CDR3 nucleotides read TGTGCCAGCAGCCGGGACTTATATTCACCCCTCCACTTT. It translates to CASSRDLYSPLHF.

V gene TRBV5-1 combines with J gene TRBJ2-7; D might be TRBD1 (6 bases). V lost 4 bases and J lost 4, with 12 bases in between. Germline V gene lookup returns CDR1 SGHRS and CDR2 YFSETQ. The CDR3 contains 13 residues. The CDR3 region has the DNA TGCGCCAGCAGCGTATCTACAGGGTACGAGCAGTACTTC. This translates into CASSVSTGYEQYF.

CDR3 DNA sequence: TGCGCCAGCAGCTTGACGAGGGCTAGCGGGGATATCAATGAGCAGTTCTTC. Protein sequence: CASSLTRASGDINEQFF. The V gene is TRBV5-1, the J gene TRBJ2-1; 9 bases are a match to TRBD2. Germline V gene lookup returns CDR1 SGHRS and CDR2 YFSETQ. Germline trimming cut 1 base from V and 6 bases from J; bases unmatched to any gene: 11. The length of the CDR3 is 17 residues.

The gene calls are TRBV29-1 and TRBJ2-3; D is ambiguous. The CDR3 contains 10 residues. Germline V gene lookup returns CDR1 SQVTM and CDR2 ANQGSEA. V lost 5 bases and J 5 bases, leaving 5 bases between the germline ends. CDR3: CSVRRDTQYF. The DNA for the CDR3 is TGCAGCGTTCGACGAGATACGCAGTATTTT.

This chain uses TRBV6-1 with TRBJ1-6, with D tentatively TRBD1 (6 bases). CDR1 is MNHNS, CDR2 SASEGT, per germline. This CDR3 spans 18 amino acids. The germline V and J ends were trimmed by 1 base and 9 bases, with 22 bases remaining between them. CDR3 loop: CASSEGFQGWGAGSPLHF. CDR3 nucleotides: TGTGCCAGCAGTGAAGGGTTTCAGGGGTGGGGGGCTGGTTCACCCCTCCACTTT.

Here the CDR3 DNA reads TGTGCCAGCAGCTTAGCACTGAACACTGAAGCTTTCTTT. Translation gives CASSLALNTEAFF. The rearrangement uses TRBV7-2 and TRBJ1-1, with D unresolved. The ends were cut back, 0 bases at V and 0 bases at J, with 2 bases in the middle. Germline CDR1 is SGHTA and CDR2 is FQGNSA. This CDR3 spans 13 amino acids.

The chain combines TRBV5-1 with TRBJ1-2; possible D gene TRBD1, 6 bases. Germline-derived CDR1 and CDR2 are SGHRS and YFSETQ. Trimming removed 4 bases from V and 6 bases from J, with 13 bases in between. This CDR3 comprises 13 residues. CDR3 nucleotide sequence: TGCGCCAGCAGCCCCAGGGGAGGAGATGGCTACACCTTC. It codes for CASSPRGGDGYTF.

The gene calls are TRBV9 and TRBJ2-5, with D possibly TRBD1 on 5 matching bases. CDR3 length: 14 amino acids. Germline V gene sequence: CDR1 SGDLS, CDR2 YYNGEE. Trimming stripped 0 bases from V and 5 bases from J, with 11 bases between. The DNA of the CDR3 is TGTGCCAGCAGCGTAGAAGGGGAAGGGGAGACCCAGTACTTC. This codes for CASSVEGEGETQYF.